The clone carrying this TCR beta chain was counted a few times. Its target is not known. The record originates from a study of CD8 T cells in ankylosing spondylitis. Quantitative molecular-barcoded 5'-RACE generated the TCR beta libraries. One entry per CDR3 protein, called by TCRdb with MiXCR from the 5' RACE reads. The sample records roughly 700,000 distinct CDR3 sequences, around 20% being singletons. The germline V and J ends were trimmed by 7 bases and 1 base, with 5 bases remaining between them. The CDR3 consists of 12 residues. General study findings and limits: A CD8+ phenotype characterized the disease-linked clones, which were relatively rare in peripheral blood. Within matched ankylosing spondylitis synovial fluid, disease-linked clones were reportedly significantly enriched. Prior literature has documented some motif variants in synovial fluid and blood from reactive arthritis. Blood of patients with ankylosing spondylitis appeared to be characterized by a TCR beta motif of eight highly homologous variants.

The specimen was blood, either unsorted or a sorted T cell fraction (not recorded which). The sequence came from a male donor with ankylosing spondylitis. This rearrangement joins TRBV12-3 or TRBV12-4 to TRBJ1-3; D remains unclear. As DNA, the CDR3 is TGTGCCAGCACGGCTTCTGGAAACACCATATATTTT. Protein product: CASTASGNTIYF.